This T cell receptor (beta chain) was retrieved from a study of siplizumab effects on memory and regulatory T cells. Overall study findings and caveats: Proliferating Tregs' suppressive function in siplizumab cultures went unconfirmed. Proliferating CD4+ or CD8+ clones, roughly 80-95% of them, lacked an assignable naive or memory phenotype.

Roughly 9.8 x 10^4 TCR templates were assayed per sample. Here immunoSEQ multiplex PCR was the method, and the copy in TCRdb shows in-frame clones only, minus some. The sample comprises 40,000 to 45,000 clones, around 89% of which are singletons, and less than 0.3% rests with the top ten. Germline CDR1 and CDR2: MNHEY and SMNVEV (reference sequence). After removal of 5 bases from V and 0 bases from J, the junction contained 14 bases not matched to a gene. This CDR3 region has 20 residues. Regarding this clone: The antigen is undetermined.

This TCR was recovered from a human donor in good health. The sequenced material came from naive CD4+ T cells sorted from blood. V gene TRBV27 combines with J gene TRBJ2-1; 12 nucleotides line up with TRBD2. In DNA form, the CDR3 reads TGTGCCAGCAGTCTACGGCCACCGGGACTAGCGGGCAGCTCCTACAATGAGCAGTTCTTC. Protein sequence: CASSLRPPGLAGSSYNEQFF.